This is a list of T cell receptor beta chains from one sample in a study of blood T cell repertoires in COVID-19. The assay was immunoSEQ multiplex PCR, and TCRdb's table has in-frame clones only and misses some. The sample contains roughly 250,000 clones, 70% to 90% of which appear only once. Sequenced sample: PBMCs or T cells enriched from blood (not recorded which). The receptors stem from a woman aged 45 to 65 who had recovered from COVID-19. Both conserved end residues are part of each CDR3.

TRBV7-8	TRBJ2-2	CASSLVPGQGISTGELFF
TRBV14	TRBJ1-2	CASSRTGYERGYGYTF
TRBV30	TRBJ2-1	CATGTRATYNEQFF
TRBV4-2	TRBJ2-3	CASSQLAGGPSTDTQYF
TRBV14	TRBJ2-2	CASSQNRADGELFF
TRBV3-1/TRBV3-2	TRBJ1-6	CASSPQGPYNSPLHF
TRBV7-9	TRBJ1-4	CASTDGRGAGLREKLFF
TRBV5-1	TRBJ2-7	CASSLDSPGRLYEQYF
TRBV6-2/TRBV6-3	TRBJ2-5	CASSYTDRKETQYF
TRBV19	TRBJ2-1	CASMELARNNEQFF
TRBV4-1	TRBJ2-1	CASSFGRQTGSPLGSYNEQFF
TRBV7-6	TRBJ1-1	CASSSGAGVLNTEAFF
TRBV5-4	TRBJ1-2	CASSFSGNYGYTF
TRBV12-3/TRBV12-4	TRBJ2-7	CASRGQGDAQYF
TRBV9	TRBJ2-2	CASTQGDRGPTGELFF
TRBV5-6	TRBJ2-7	CASSFRTSGYEQYF
TRBV5-1	TRBJ2-3	CASSPGTASLTDTQYF
TRBV7-9	TRBJ2-1	CASSMSGAYNEQFF
TRBV5-8	TRBJ1-1	CASSLAAGGYTEAFF
TRBV27	TRBJ2-6	CASSFAGVSSGANVLTF
TRBV18	TRBJ1-1	CASSPVWSQGWGTEAFF
TRBV10-3	TRBJ1-2	CAISDPTNRDRAYGYTF